The clone carrying this T cell receptor beta chain has a handful of counts. What it recognizes is unknown. Germline V gives CDR1 MDHEN, CDR2 SYDVKM. This CDR3 is 14 amino acids long. V was cut by 3 bases and J by 2 bases, with 11 bases left in between. Quantitative molecular-barcoded 5'-RACE generated the TCR beta libraries. TCRdb ran MiXCR on the 5' RACE reads and lists one entry per CDR3 protein. The sample yields about 300,000 distinct CDR3 sequences, more than 9% seen once. The data were taken from a study of CD8 T cells in ankylosing spondylitis. General observations from the study: Both synovial fluid and blood in reactive arthritis had previously been reported to carry some motif variants. Peripheral blood samples showed relatively rare disease-linked clones, and these clones were CD8+. Among TCR beta sequences, a motif of eight highly homologous variants appeared characteristic of ankylosing spondylitis blood.

The sequence was collected from a female donor with ankylosing spondylitis or in good health (not recorded which). The rearrangement joins TRBV28 to TRBJ2-7; D tentatively fits TRBD1 or TRBD2 (5 bases each). Material: blood, either unsorted or a sorted T cell fraction (not recorded which). The CDR3: CASSFGGAPYEQYF. The CDR3 coding sequence is TGTGCCAGCAGTTTTGGGGGAGCTCCCTACGAGCAGTACTTC. Looking up the rest from reference TRBV28 and TRBJ2-7 gives the full variable domain: DVKVTQSSRYLVKRTGEKVFLECVQDMDHENMFWYRQDPGLGLRLIYFSYDVKMKEKGDIPEGYSVSREKKERFSLILESASTNQTSMYLCASSFGGAPYEQYFGPGTRLTVT.